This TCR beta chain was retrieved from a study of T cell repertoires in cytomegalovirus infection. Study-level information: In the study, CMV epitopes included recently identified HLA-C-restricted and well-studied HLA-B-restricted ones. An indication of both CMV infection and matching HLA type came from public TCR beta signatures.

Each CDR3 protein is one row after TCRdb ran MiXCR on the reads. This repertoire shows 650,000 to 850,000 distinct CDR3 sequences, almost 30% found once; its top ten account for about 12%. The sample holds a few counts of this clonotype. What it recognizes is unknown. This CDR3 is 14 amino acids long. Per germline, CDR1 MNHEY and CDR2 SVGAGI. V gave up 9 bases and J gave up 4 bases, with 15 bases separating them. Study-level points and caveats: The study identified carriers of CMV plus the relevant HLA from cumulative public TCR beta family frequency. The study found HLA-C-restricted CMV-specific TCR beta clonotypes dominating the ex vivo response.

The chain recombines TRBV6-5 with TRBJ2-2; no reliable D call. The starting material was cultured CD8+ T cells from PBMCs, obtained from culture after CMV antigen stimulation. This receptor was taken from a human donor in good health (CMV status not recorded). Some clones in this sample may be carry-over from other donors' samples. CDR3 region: CASQFTPSTGELFF. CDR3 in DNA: TGTGCCAGTCAATTTACTCCGAGCACCGGGGAGCTGTTTTTT.